This entry is about one T cell receptor beta chain. Its antigen remains unknown. The data belong to a study of CD8 T cells in ankylosing spondylitis. Broader study findings: Peripheral blood held disease-linked clones only at relatively low frequency, and these were CD8+. A motif in TCR beta, a set of under ten highly homologous variants, appeared characteristic of ankylosing spondylitis blood. As reported, disease-linked clones showed significant enrichment in matched ankylosing spondylitis synovial fluid. Some motif variants were previously reported in reactive arthritis synovial fluid and blood.

Quantitative 5'-RACE with molecular barcodes was used to make the TCR beta libraries. TCRdb ran MiXCR on the 5' RACE reads and lists one entry per CDR3 protein. The top ten clones hold about 0.5% of a sample with 750,000 to 850,000 distinct CDR3 sequences, 12% of them seen once. This TCR derives from a male donor with ankylosing spondylitis. The specimen sequenced was blood, either unsorted or a sorted T cell fraction (not recorded which).

CDR3 residues: CSARDRYGNTEAFF. The CDR3 DNA follows: TGCAGTGCTAGAGATCGGTATGGGAACACTGAAGCTTTCTTT. V is TRBV20-1 and J is TRBJ1-1; D gene uncertain. The V gene's germline CDR1 is DFQATT and CDR2 SNEGSKA (reference sequence). Trimming cost V 0 bases and J 1 base, with 9 bases left between them. The length of the CDR3 is 14 residues.